Listed below are T cell receptor beta chains from one sample, sequenced in a study of technical replicates of blood from several donors. TCRdb's table, derived via immunoSEQ multiplex PCR, lists solely in-frame clones and lacks some. Among some 87,000 clones listed, roughly 93% were seen once. The sample comprised T cells isolated from PBMCs. The receptors were gathered from a human donor in good health. Each CDR3 is given with its conserved first and last residue. The order of the fields is J gene, V gene, CDR3 protein.

>TRBJ2-7|TRBV28
CASKQPGLVRQQYF
>TRBJ1-2|TRBV9
CASSGQQGAWGYTF
>TRBJ2-5|TRBV27
CASSLGGWGASGRETQYF
>TRBJ2-7|TRBV5-1
CASSPTGQGFYEQYF
>TRBJ2-4|TRBV18
CASSPTGTSKNIQYF
>TRBJ2-7|TRBV5-6
CASRTSGVYEQYF
>TRBJ1-5|TRBV19
CASRNRESNQPQHF
>TRBJ1-1|TRBV5-1
CASSFTQNTEAFF
>TRBJ1-5|TRBV4-3
CASSQLAGQPQHF
>TRBJ2-2|TRBV6-1
CASFFTGNTGELFF
>TRBJ2-1|TRBV5-8
CASSPGHRFSNEQFF
>TRBJ2-5|TRBV19
CASSINPGLASETQYF
>TRBJ2-1|TRBV9
CASSVFHSYNEQFF
>TRBJ2-3|TRBV9
CASSVRDNLETQYF
>TRBJ1-2|TRBV25-1
CASRETGGYGYTF
>TRBJ2-1|TRBV29-1
CSVEGTSNEQFF
>TRBJ2-6|TRBV15
CATSRGRVERSGANVLTF
>TRBJ2-1|TRBV4-1
CASSQKGLAGYNEQFF
>TRBJ1-1|TRBV28
CASSTGGRNTEAFF